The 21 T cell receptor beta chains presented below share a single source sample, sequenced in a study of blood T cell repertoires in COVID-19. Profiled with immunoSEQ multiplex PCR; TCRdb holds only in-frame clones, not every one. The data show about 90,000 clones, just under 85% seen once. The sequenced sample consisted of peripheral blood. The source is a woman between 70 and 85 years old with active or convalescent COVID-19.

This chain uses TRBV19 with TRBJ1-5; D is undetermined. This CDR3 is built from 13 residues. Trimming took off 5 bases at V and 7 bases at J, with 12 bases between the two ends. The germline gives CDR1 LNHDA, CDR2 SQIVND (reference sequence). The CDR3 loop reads CASSPPGWQPQHF. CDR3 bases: TGTGCCAGTAGTCCCCCGGGGTGGCAGCCCCAGCATTTT. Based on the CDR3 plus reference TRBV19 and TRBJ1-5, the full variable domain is DGGITQSPKYLFRKEGQNVTLSCEQNLNHDAMYWYRQDPGQGLRLIYYSQIVNDFQKGDIAEGYSVSREKKESFPLTVTSAQKNPTAFYLCASSPPGWQPQHFGDGTRLSIL.

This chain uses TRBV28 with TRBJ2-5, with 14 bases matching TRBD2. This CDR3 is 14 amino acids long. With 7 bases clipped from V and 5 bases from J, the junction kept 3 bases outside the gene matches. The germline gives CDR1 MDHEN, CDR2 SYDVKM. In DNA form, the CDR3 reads TGTGCCAGCAAGACTAGCGGGGGGGCCGAGACCCAGTACTTC. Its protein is CASKTSGGAETQYF.

CDR3 residues: CASSPTDSQTQYF. As DNA, the CDR3 is TGTGCCAGCAGCCCAACGGACTCTCAAACGCAGTATTTT. The chain recombines TRBV5-4 with TRBJ2-3; weak D call: TRBD2 (5 bases). V gave up 4 bases and J gave up 9 bases, with 15 bases separating them. The V gene's germline CDR1 is SGHNT and CDR2 YYREEE (reference sequence). This CDR3 has 13 residues.

The CDR3 region has the DNA TGCAGTGCTAGTCGGTCCACAGATCTGTTCTTC. Its translation: CSASRSTDLFF. The chain has TRBV20-1 and TRBJ2-1, with D uncertain. Germline V gene data show CDR1 as DFQATT and CDR2 as SNEGSKA (reference sequence). Trimming took 3 bases from V and 15 from J, leaving 15 bases between them. The CDR3 length is 11 residues.

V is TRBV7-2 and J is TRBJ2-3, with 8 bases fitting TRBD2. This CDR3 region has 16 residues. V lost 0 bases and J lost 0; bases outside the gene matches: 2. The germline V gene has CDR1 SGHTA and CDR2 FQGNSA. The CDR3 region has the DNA TGTGCCAGCAGCTTAGCGCGGGGGGCTAGCACAGATACGCAGTATTTT. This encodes CASSLARGASTDTQYF. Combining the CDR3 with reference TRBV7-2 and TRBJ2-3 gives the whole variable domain GAGVSQSPSNKVTEKGKDVELRCDPISGHTALYWYRQSLGQGLEFLIYFQGNSAPDKSGLPSDRFSAERTGGSVSTLTIQRTQQEDSAVYLCASSLARGASTDTQYFGPGTRLTVL.

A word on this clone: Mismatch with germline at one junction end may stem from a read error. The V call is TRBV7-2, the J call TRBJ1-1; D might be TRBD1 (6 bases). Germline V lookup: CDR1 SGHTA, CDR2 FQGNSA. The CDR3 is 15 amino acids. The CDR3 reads CASSLAGAGNTEAFF. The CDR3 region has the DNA TGTGCCAGCAGCCTAGCAGGGGCCGGGAACACTGAAGCTTTCTTT.

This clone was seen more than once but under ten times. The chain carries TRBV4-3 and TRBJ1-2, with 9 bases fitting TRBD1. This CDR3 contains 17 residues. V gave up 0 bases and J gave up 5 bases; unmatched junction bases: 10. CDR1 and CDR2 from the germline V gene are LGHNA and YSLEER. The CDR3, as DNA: TGCGCCAGCAGCCAAGAGAGCGCACAGGGGGCCTTGTATGGCTACACCTTC. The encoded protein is CASSQESAQGALYGYTF.

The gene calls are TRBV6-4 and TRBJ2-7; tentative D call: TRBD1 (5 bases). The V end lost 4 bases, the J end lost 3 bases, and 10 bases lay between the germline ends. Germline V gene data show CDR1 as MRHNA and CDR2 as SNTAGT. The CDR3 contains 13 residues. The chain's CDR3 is CASSVSQGYEQYF. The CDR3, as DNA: TGTGCCAGCAGTGTATCCCAGGGCTACGAGCAGTACTTC.

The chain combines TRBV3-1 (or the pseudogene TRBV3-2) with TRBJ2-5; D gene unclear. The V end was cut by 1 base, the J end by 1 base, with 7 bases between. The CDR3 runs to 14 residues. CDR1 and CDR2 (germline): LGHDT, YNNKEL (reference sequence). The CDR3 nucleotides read TGTGCCAGCAGCCAAGGACACGTCCAAGAGACCCAGTACTTC. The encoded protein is CASSQGHVQETQYF.

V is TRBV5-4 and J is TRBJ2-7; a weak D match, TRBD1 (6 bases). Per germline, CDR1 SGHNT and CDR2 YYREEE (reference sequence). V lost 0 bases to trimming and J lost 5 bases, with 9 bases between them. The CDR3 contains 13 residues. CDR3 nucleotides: TGTGCCAGCAGCTTGGTTGGGGGCCACGAGCAGTACTTC. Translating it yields CASSLVGGHEQYF.

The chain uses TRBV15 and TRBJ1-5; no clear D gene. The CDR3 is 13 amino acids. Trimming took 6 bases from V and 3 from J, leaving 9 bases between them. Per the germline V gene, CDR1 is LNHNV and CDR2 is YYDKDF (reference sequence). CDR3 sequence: CATSYFYNQPQHF. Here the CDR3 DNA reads TGTGCCACCAGTTACTTTTACAATCAGCCCCAGCATTTT.

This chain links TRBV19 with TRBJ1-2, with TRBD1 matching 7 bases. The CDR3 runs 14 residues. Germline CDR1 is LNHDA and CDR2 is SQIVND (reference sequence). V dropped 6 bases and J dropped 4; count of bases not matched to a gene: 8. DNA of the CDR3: TGTGCCAGTAGACAAGACAGGGTGACCTATGGCTACACCTTC. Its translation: CASRQDRVTYGYTF. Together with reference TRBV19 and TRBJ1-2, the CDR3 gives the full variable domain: DGGITQSPKYLFRKEGQNVTLSCEQNLNHDAMYWYRQDPGQGLRLIYYSQIVNDFQKGDIAEGYSVSREKKESFPLTVTSAQKNPTAFYLCASRQDRVTYGYTFGSGTRLTVV.

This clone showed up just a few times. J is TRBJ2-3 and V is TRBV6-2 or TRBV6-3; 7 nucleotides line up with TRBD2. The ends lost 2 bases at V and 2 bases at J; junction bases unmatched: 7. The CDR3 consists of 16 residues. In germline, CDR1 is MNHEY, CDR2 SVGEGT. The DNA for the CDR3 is TGTGCCAGCAGTTACCCGGCTAGCGGACCCACAGATACGCAGTATTTT. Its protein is CASSYPASGPTDTQYF.

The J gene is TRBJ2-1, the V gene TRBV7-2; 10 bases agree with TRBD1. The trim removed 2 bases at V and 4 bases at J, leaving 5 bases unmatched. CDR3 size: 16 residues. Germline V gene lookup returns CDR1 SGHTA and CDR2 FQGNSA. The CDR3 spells CASSLLGTGVYNEQFF. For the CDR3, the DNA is TGTGCCAGCAGCTTACTAGGGACAGGGGTATACAATGAGCAGTTCTTC. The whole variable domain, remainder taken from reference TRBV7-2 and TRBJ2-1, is GAGVSQSPSNKVTEKGKDVELRCDPISGHTALYWYRQSLGQGLEFLIYFQGNSAPDKSGLPSDRFSAERTGGSVSTLTIQRTQQEDSAVYLCASSLLGTGVYNEQFFGPGTRLTVL.

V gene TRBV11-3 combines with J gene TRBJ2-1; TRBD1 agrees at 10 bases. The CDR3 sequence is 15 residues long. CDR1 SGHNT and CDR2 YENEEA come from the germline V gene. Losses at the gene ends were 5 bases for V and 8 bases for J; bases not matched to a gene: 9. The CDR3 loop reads CASSQGQGRGDEQFF. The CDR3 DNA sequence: TGTGCCAGCAGCCAGGGACAGGGGAGAGGGGATGAGCAGTTCTTC.

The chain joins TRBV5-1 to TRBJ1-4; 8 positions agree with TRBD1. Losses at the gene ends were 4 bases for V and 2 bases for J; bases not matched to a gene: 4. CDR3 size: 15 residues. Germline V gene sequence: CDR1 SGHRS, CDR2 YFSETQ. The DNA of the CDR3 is TGCGCCAGCAGCCCCAGACAGGGGACTAATGAAAAACTGTTTTTT. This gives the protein CASSPRQGTNEKLFF.

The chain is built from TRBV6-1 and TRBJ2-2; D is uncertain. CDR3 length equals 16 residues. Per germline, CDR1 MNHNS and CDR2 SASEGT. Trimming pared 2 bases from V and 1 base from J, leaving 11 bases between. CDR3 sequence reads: CASSEINLLNTGELFF. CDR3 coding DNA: TGTGCCAGCAGTGAAATAAATCTCCTGAACACCGGGGAGCTGTTTTTT.

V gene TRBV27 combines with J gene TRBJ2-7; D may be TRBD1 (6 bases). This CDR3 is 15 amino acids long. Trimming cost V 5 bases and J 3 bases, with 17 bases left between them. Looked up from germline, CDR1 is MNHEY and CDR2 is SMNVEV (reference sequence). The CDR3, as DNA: TGTGCCAGCAGTCCCTTAGGGGGAACCAACTACGAGCAGTACTTC. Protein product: CASSPLGGTNYEQYF.

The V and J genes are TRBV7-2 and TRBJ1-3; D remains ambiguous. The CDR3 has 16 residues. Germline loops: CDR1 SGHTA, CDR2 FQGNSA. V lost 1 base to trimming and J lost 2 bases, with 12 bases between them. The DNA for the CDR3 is TGTGCCAGCAGCTTAGGGTTGGTCACAACTGGAAACACCATATATTTT. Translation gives CASSLGLVTTGNTIYF.

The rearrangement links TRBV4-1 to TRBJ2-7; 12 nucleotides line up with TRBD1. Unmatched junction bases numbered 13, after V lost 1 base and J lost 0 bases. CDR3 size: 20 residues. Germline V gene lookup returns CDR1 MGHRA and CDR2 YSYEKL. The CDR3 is CASSQAPGQGALGNSYEQYF. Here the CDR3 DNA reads TGCGCCAGCAGCCAAGCACCGGGACAGGGGGCGCTGGGCAACTCCTACGAGCAGTACTTC.

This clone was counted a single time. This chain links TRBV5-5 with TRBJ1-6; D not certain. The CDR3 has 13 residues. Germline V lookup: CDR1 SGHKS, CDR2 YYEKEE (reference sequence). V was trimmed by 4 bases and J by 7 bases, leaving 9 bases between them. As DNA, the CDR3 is TGTGCCAGCAGCAAAATACAGAATTCACCCCTCCACTTT. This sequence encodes CASSKIQNSPLHF.